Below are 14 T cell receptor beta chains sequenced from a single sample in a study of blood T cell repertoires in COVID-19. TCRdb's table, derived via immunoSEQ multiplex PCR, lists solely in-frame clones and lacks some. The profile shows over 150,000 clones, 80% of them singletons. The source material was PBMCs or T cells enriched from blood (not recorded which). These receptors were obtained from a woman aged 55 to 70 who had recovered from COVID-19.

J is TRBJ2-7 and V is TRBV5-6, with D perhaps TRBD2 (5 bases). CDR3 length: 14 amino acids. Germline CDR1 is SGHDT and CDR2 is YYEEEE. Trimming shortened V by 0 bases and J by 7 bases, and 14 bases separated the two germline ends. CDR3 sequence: CASSLGPGLGEQYF. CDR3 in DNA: TGTGCCAGCAGCTTGGGGCCGGGGTTGGGGGAGCAGTACTTC.

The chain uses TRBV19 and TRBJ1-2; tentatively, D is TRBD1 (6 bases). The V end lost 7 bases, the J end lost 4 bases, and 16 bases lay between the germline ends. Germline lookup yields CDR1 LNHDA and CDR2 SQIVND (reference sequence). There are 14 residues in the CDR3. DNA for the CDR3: TGTGCCAGTACCCACAGGGAAAAGGTCTATGGCTACACCTTC. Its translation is CASTHREKVYGYTF.

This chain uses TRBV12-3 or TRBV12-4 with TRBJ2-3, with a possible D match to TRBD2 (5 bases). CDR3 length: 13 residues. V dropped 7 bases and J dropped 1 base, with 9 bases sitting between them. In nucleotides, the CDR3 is TGTGCCAGCAACCCGAGGGGCACAGATACGCAGTATTTT. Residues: CASNPRGTDTQYF.

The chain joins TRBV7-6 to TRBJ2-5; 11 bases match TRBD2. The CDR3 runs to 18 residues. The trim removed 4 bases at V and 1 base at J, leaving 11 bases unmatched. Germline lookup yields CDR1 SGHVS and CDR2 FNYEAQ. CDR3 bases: TGTGCCAGCAGCTGGGGGCTAGCGGGGGGAACTATCCAAGAGACCCAGTACTTC. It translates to CASSWGLAGGTIQETQYF.

The CDR3 nucleotides are TGTGCCAGCAGGAAGGGGTCTAGGGGTGGCAATCAGCCCCAGCATTTT. It yields the protein CASRKGSRGGNQPQHF. This chain connects TRBV21-1 to TRBJ1-5; the table's D call, TRBD1, has no DNA check behind it. TRBV21-1 is described as a pseudogene. CDR3 length: 16 amino acids.

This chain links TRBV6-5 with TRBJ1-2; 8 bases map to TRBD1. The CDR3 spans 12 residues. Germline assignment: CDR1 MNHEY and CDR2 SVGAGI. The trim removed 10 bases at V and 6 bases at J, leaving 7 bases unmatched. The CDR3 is CATHDRGDGYTF. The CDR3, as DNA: TGTGCCACCCACGACAGGGGTGATGGCTACACCTTC.

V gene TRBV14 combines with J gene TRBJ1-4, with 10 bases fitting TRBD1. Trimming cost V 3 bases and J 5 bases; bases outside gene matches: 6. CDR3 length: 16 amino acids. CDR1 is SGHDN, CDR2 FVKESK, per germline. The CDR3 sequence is CASSHQRDRGNEKLFF. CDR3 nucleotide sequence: TGTGCCAGCAGCCACCAAAGGGACAGGGGAAATGAAAAACTGTTTTTT.

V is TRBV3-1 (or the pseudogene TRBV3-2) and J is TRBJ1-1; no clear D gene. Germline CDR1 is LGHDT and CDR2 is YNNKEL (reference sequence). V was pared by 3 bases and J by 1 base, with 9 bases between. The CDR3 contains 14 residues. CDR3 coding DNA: TGTGCCAGCAGCCATCCCCGAGGGAACACTGAAGCTTTCTTT. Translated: CASSHPRGNTEAFF.

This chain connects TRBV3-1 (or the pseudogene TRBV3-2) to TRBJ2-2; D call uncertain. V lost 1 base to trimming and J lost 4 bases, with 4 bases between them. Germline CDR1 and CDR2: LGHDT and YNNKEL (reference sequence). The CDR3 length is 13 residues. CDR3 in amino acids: CASSQAGTGELFF. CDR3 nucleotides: TGTGCCAGCAGCCAAGCAGGCACCGGGGAGCTGTTTTTT.

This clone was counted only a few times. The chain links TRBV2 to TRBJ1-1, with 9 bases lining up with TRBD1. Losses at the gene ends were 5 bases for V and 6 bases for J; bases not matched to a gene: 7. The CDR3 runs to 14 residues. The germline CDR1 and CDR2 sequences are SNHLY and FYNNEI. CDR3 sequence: CASSPGQGYPEAFF. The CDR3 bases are TGTGCCAGCAGTCCGGGACAGGGTTACCCTGAAGCTTTCTTT. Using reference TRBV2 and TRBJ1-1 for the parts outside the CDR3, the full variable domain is EPEVTQTPSHQVTQMGQEVILRCVPISNHLYFYWYRQILGQKVEFLVSFYNNEISEKSEIFDDQFSVERPDGSNFTLKIRSTKLEDSAMYFCASSPGQGYPEAFFGQGTRLTVV.

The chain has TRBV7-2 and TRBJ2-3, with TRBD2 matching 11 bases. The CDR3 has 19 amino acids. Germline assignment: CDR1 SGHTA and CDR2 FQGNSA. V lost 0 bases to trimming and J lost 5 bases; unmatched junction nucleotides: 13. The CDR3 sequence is CASSLALAGGKGPRDTQYF. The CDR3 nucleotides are TGTGCCAGCAGCTTAGCCCTAGCGGGGGGCAAAGGCCCTAGAGATACGCAGTATTTT.

For the CDR3, the DNA is TGTGCCAGCTTTAGTTTCCGACAGGGGAAGAACACAGATACGCAGTATTTT. Its translation is CASFSFRQGKNTDTQYF. The V gene is TRBV9, the J gene TRBJ2-3, with TRBD1 matching over 8 bases. The V segment lost 7 bases and the J segment 2 bases; nucleotides outside the gene matches: 15. Germline V lookup: CDR1 SGDLS, CDR2 YYNGEE. The CDR3 spans 17 residues.

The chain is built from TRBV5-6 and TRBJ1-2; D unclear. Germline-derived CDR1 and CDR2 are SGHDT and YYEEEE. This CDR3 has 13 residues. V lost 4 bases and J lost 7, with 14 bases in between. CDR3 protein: CASSPSRMAGYTF. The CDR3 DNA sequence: TGTGCCAGCAGCCCCAGCAGGATGGCTGGCTACACCTTC.

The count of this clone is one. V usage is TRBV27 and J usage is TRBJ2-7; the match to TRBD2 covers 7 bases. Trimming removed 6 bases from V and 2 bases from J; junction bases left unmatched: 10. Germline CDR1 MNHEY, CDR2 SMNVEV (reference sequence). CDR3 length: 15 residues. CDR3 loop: CASSPLSSGTYEQYF. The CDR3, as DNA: TGTGCCAGCAGCCCTCTCTCTAGCGGCACCTACGAGCAGTACTTC.